Presented here are 20 T cell receptor beta chains from one specimen sequenced in a study of blood T cells in healthy people across ages. A sample-barcoded 5' primer and a J-beta primer mix were used in a second PCR of roughly 6 to 11 cycles. TCRdb used MiXCR to reprocess the 5' RACE reads, holding one entry per CDR3 protein. The table has 1.5 million or so distinct CDR3 sequences, 40% to 50% seen once. The sequenced sample was blood. The receptors derive from a young woman in good health.

The chain couples TRBV20-1 to TRBJ2-1; 11 positions match TRBD2. This CDR3 region has 17 residues. Germline V gives CDR1 DFQATT, CDR2 SNEGSKA (reference sequence). J was trimmed by 4 bases and V by 3 bases; bases with no gene match: 11. DNA of the CDR3: TGCAGTGCTAGCTCCCTGGACCTAGCGGGGGGATACAATGAGCAGTTCTTC. It translates to CSASSLDLAGGYNEQFF.

The V call is TRBV5-1, the J call TRBJ1-1; a possible D gene is TRBD1 (6 bases). Germline-derived CDR1 and CDR2 are SGHRS and YFSETQ. The CDR3 contains 14 residues. V lost 7 bases and J lost 1, with 14 bases in between. This chain's CDR3 is CASGTQGSNTEAFF. The DNA for the CDR3 is TGCGCCAGCGGCACACAGGGATCGAACACTGAAGCTTTCTTT.

This clonotype showed up just a few times. This chain links TRBV27 with TRBJ2-5, with D possibly TRBD1 on 6 matching bases. The J call is uncertain, as TRBJ2-7 better fits the DNA end. The CDR3 covers 13 residues. Germline CDR1 reads MNHEY; CDR2 reads SMNVEV (reference sequence). CDR3 coding DNA: TGTGCCAGCAGTCCCGCACAGGGCTACGAGCAGTACTTC. Translation: CASSPAQGYEQYF.

This clonotype was picked up many times. The rearrangement joins TRBV12-3 or TRBV12-4 to TRBJ1-1; weak D call: TRBD1 (5 bases). The CDR3 runs to 14 residues. V dropped 2 bases and J dropped 4 bases, with 11 bases sitting between them. Written as DNA, the CDR3 is TGTGCCAGCAGTTTACAGGGAGGCGGCACTGAAGCTTTCTTT. Translation: CASSLQGGGTEAFF.

This clonotype was seen only a few times. The chain employs TRBV7-2 and TRBJ2-5; 12 nucleotides agree with TRBD2. The CDR3 extends over 17 amino acids. CDR1 and CDR2 (germline): SGHTA, FQGNSA. The trim removed 2 bases at V and 2 bases at J, leaving 6 bases unmatched. For the CDR3, the DNA is TGTGCCAGCAGCTTAAACCCACTAGCGGGGGGACAAGAGACCCAGTACTTC. Translated, it gives CASSLNPLAGGQETQYF.

The chain combines TRBV28 with TRBJ2-5, with D possibly matching TRBD1 (6 bases). The J call is doubtful: the DNA matches TRBJ2-7 better. The CDR3 is 14 amino acids. CDR1 is MDHEN and CDR2 is SYDVKM in the germline V gene. CDR3: CASSPGHPPHEQYF. The CDR3 DNA sequence: TGTGCCAGCAGTCCGGGACACCCTCCTCACGAGCAGTACTTC.

The gene calls are TRBV7-9 and TRBJ2-2; possible D gene TRBD1, 6 bases. Germline loops: CDR1 SEHNR, CDR2 FQNEAQ (reference sequence). The CDR3 length is 18 residues. V gave up 2 bases and J gave up 0 bases, with 16 bases separating them. The CDR3 region has the DNA TGTGCCAGCAGCTTACCCCGGACAGCGATTACGAACACCGGGGAGCTGTTTTTT. It is translated as CASSLPRTAITNTGELFF.

CDR3 nucleotide sequence: TGCAGTGCTAGCGGTGCGGGGGTTGGCTACACCTTC. This sequence encodes CSASGAGVGYTF. The chain carries TRBV20-1 and TRBJ1-2, with D possibly TRBD1 on 5 matching bases. Between the trimmed V and J ends, which lost 3 bases and 7 bases, there was a span of 12 bases. This CDR3 is built from 12 residues. CDR1 and CDR2 from the germline V gene are DFQATT and SNEGSKA (reference sequence).

This clonotype was seen more than once but under ten times. The chain is built from TRBV21-1 and TRBJ2-7. TRBV21-1 is designated a pseudogene. The CDR3 has 14 amino acids. The CDR3 bases are TGTGCCAGCAGGGACGGCGGATTGGGCTACGAGCAGTACTTC. This encodes CASRDGGLGYEQYF.

This clonotype appeared a few times. The CDR3 protein is CASSDSRGHEQYF. CDR3 DNA: TGTGCCAGCAGTGACTCTCGGGGTCACGAGCAGTACTTC. V and J are TRBV2 and TRBJ2-7, with D perhaps TRBD2 (5 bases). CDR1 is SNHLY, CDR2 FYNNEI, per germline. Trimming stripped 3 bases from V and 5 bases from J, with 11 bases between. This CDR3 region has 13 residues.

The gene calls are TRBV5-6 and TRBJ2-5, with 8 positions matching TRBD2. With 4 bases clipped from V and 11 bases from J, the junction kept 28 bases outside the gene matches. This CDR3 has 19 amino acids. Germline-derived CDR1 and CDR2 are SGHDT and YYEEEE. CDR3 amino acids: CASSKSVGSGGLSWNEQYF. CDR3 coding DNA: TGTGCCAGCAGCAAGTCGGTTGGGAGCGGGGGCCTTTCCTGGAATGAGCAGTACTTC.

This clonotype was picked up a small number of times. This rearrangement joins TRBV6-1 to TRBJ2-3, with 9 positions matching TRBD2. Looked up from germline, CDR1 is MNHNS and CDR2 is SASEGT. Trimming removed 1 base from V and 6 bases from J; junction bases left unmatched: 2. The CDR3 sequence is 14 residues long. The CDR3, as DNA: TGTGCCAGCAGTGAAGGCGGGGGGGCGGATACGCAGTATTTT. This translates into CASSEGGGADTQYF.

This clonotype appeared a single time. The V gene is TRBV5-1, the J gene TRBJ1-1; a possible D gene is TRBD1 (5 bases). The CDR3 is 13 amino acids. Germline-derived CDR1 and CDR2 are SGHRS and YFSETQ. V lost 4 bases to trimming and J lost 7 bases, with 14 bases between them. The CDR3 reads CASSVGTDLEAFF. The CDR3 bases are TGCGCCAGCAGCGTGGGGACGGACCTTGAAGCTTTCTTT.

This clonotype was seen at least ten times. The rearrangement joins TRBV6-5 to TRBJ2-1, with 10 bases matching TRBD2. The J call is in doubt because the DNA end fits TRBJ2-7 better. CDR3 length: 15 amino acids. Germline V gene sequence: CDR1 MNHEY, CDR2 SVGAGI. Here the CDR3 DNA reads TGTGCCAGCAGTCGAAGCGGGGGGGTAAACAATGAGCAGTACTTC. It translates to CASSRSGGVNNEQYF.

This clonotype was seen only a few times. This chain joins TRBV3-1 and TRBJ1-2, with 8 bases fitting TRBD1. Germline V CDR1 and CDR2: LGHDT, YNNKEL (reference sequence). V trimming: 8 bases; J trimming: 7 bases; junction bases outside the gene matches: 12. CDR3 size: 14 residues. The chain's CDR3 is CASSPTPQGGGYTF. The CDR3 region has the DNA TGTGCCAGCTCTCCGACCCCACAGGGGGGTGGCTACACCTTC. Variable domain in full (rest from reference TRBV3-1 and TRBJ1-2): DTAVSQTPKYLVTQMGNDKSIKCEQNLGHDTMYWYKQDSKKFLKIMFSYNNKELIINETVPNRFSPKSPDKAHLNLHINSLELGDSAVYFCASSPTPQGGGYTFGSGTRLTVV.

The V call is TRBV7-4, the J call TRBJ2-1; 11 positions agree with TRBD2. The CDR3 is 18 residues long. V was clipped by 5 bases and J by 6 bases; unmatched bases: 15. CDR1 SGHVT and CDR2 SQSDAQ come from the germline V gene. The CDR3 here is CASSAPVSLAGGTNEQFF. The DNA for the CDR3 is TGTGCCAGCAGCGCCCCGGTTTCGCTAGCGGGGGGCACCAATGAGCAGTTCTTC.

This clonotype turned up a few times. The V and J genes are TRBV12-3 or TRBV12-4 and TRBJ2-1; D is perhaps TRBD1 or TRBD2 (5 bases each). The V end was cut by 3 bases, the J end by 4 bases, with 16 bases between. The CDR3 totals 16 residues. CDR3 nucleotide sequence: TGTGCCAGCAGTTTGTTCCGATACGGGGCTTACAATGAGCAGTTCTTC. Protein product: CASSLFRYGAYNEQFF.

This clonotype came up a few times. V usage is TRBV5-1 and J usage is TRBJ2-1; 13 nucleotides align to TRBD2. Trimming took 0 bases from V and 5 from J; bases not matched to a gene: 2. Germline V gene data show CDR1 as SGHRS and CDR2 as YFSETQ. This CDR3 comprises 16 residues. The CDR3 spells CASSLEGLAGNNEQFF. In DNA, the CDR3 is TGCGCCAGCAGCTTGGAGGGACTAGCGGGGAACAATGAGCAGTTCTTC.

The chain joins TRBV11-2 to TRBJ2-5; weak D call: TRBD2 (7 bases). The better agreement between TRBJ2-7 and the DNA end casts doubt on the J call. The germline CDR1 and CDR2 sequences are SGHAT and FQNNGV. This CDR3 is 15 amino acids long. As DNA, the CDR3 is TGTGCCAGCAGCTCTAACCGCGGGGGCATCTACGAGCAGTACTTC. This encodes CASSSNRGGIYEQYF.

CDR3 in DNA: TGTGCCAGCAGACGACTAGGCCGCGGAGAGCAGTACTTC. Translation gives CASRRLGRGEQYF. J is TRBJ2-7 and V is TRBV2; D is possibly TRBD2 (6 bases). Trimming took off 6 bases at V and 7 bases at J, with 16 bases between the two ends. The CDR3 runs to 13 residues. The germline V gene has CDR1 SNHLY and CDR2 FYNNEI.